This is a list of T cell receptor beta chains from one sample in a study of T-cell reconstitution after alpha-beta-depleted transplantation in children. Each CDR3 protein is one row after TCRdb ran MiXCR on the PCR reads. The table includes hundreds of thousands of distinct CDR3 sequences, 8% to 11% detected once. The source was PBMCs, collected before TCRalphabeta/CD19-depleted stem cell transplant. The receptor set was obtained from a child aged 2 to 10 with inherited bone marrow failure, due to receive a stem cell transplant. The CDR3 runs from the conserved cysteine through the conserved F or W. The D gene is left open where the match is weak. A clone size is listed for some rows: how often the clone was seen (once, few, many), or a class if it is expanded.

size	D	J	V	DNA	CDR3
few	NA	TRBJ2-1	TRBV19	TGTGCCAGTAGTGCCTCCCGGGAGTCCCTCGGCTTCCCCTCCTACAATGAGCAGTTCTTC	CASSASRESLGFPSYNEQFF
NA	NA	TRBJ2-6	TRBV20-1	TGCAGTGCTACATTGTCCAGCTCTGGGGCCAACGTCCTGACTTTC	CSATLSSSGANVLTF
many	NA	TRBJ1-3	TRBV6-6	TGTGCCAGCAGTTACTACATCGGAAACACCATATATTTT	CASSYYIGNTIYF
many	NA	TRBJ2-1	TRBV29-1	TGCAGCGTCGAGATAGCGGCACAGTTCTTC	CSVEIAAQFF
many	NA	TRBJ1-1	TRBV20-1	TGCAGTGTTGGTAGCGGGTTGAACACTGAAGCTTTCTTT	CSVGSGLNTEAFF
NA	TRBD2	TRBJ2-1	TRBV5-6	TGTGCCAGCAGCCTACTAGCGGCGACCCCTTACAATGAGCAGTTCTTC	CASSLLAATPYNEQFF
many	NA	TRBJ1-5	TRBV5-1	TGCGCCAGCAGCTTGGGGACCGGTCAGCCCCAGCATTTT	CASSLGTGQPQHF
many	TRBD2	TRBJ2-1	TRBV20-1	TGCAGTGCTAGCCAGAATAGCGGGACGCGAAACAATGAGCAGTTCTTC	CSASQNSGTRNNEQFF
NA	TRBD2	TRBJ2-1	TRBV18	TGTGCCAGCTCACCCTTGACTAGCGGGTACAATGAGCAGTTCTTC	CASSPLTSGYNEQFF
many	NA	TRBJ2-7	TRBV4-3	TGCGCCAGCAGCCAAGATCCGAGGGGCGGGTACGAGCAGTACTTC	CASSQDPRGGYEQYF
many	NA	TRBJ1-2	TRBV6-6	TGTGCCAGCAGTTACTCCGGACTGGGGGAGACAGGCTTC	CASSYSGLGETGF
NA	NA	TRBJ2-5	TRBV6-5	TGTGCCAGCAGCTACCCGGAAGGAGGGTTGCAAGAGACCCAGTACTTC	CASSYPEGGLQETQYF
many	NA	TRBJ2-1	TRBV20-1	TGCAGTGCTAGAATCTTGAGCCTCCCCAACAATGAGCAGTTCTTC	CSARILSLPNNEQFF
NA	TRBD2	TRBJ2-7	TRBV3-1	TGTGCCAGCAGCTCCCACGGACTAGCGGACCGGGGGCCCTACGAGCAGTACTTC	CASSSHGLADRGPYEQYF
many	TRBD2	TRBJ2-7	TRBV2	TGTGCCAGCAGTGGGCTAGCGGGATACTACGAGCAGTACTTC	CASSGLAGYYEQYF
many	TRBD2	TRBJ2-1	TRBV15	TGTGCCACCAGCAGAGGGACTAGGTATGAGCAGTTCTTC	CATSRGTRYEQFF
NA	NA	TRBJ1-1	TRBV30	TGTGCCTGGACACTCTTCTGGACCAACACTGAAGCTTTCTTT	CAWTLFWTNTEAFF
NA	NA	TRBJ2-1	TRBV27	TGTGCCAGCAGGACGGCAGGGAGCTCCTACAATGAGCAGTTCTTC	CASRTAGSSYNEQFF
few	TRBD2	TRBJ2-1	TRBV27	TGTGCCAGCAGTTTAATGACTAGCGGTAACAATGAGCAGTTCTTC	CASSLMTSGNNEQFF
many	NA	TRBJ2-1	TRBV7-9	TGTGCCAGCACCACCAGCGAGGGTAGCTCCTACAATGAGCAGTTCTTC	CASTTSEGSSYNEQFF
many	TRBD1	TRBJ1-2	TRBV6-1	TGTGCCAGCAGACCTGGACAGGGCTCTAACTATGGCTACACCTTC	CASRPGQGSNYGYTF
few	NA	TRBJ2-5	TRBV28	TGTGCCAGCAGTCCCGGGACCACGTACCAAGAGACCCAGTACTTC	CASSPGTTYQETQYF
few	NA	TRBJ2-3	TRBV19	TGTGCCAGTAGGGATATTGGAGATACGCAGTATTTT	CASRDIGDTQYF
many	NA	TRBJ2-1	TRBV27	TGTGCCAGCAGTTTGGGTCTCGGAGACAATGAGCAGTTCTTC	CASSLGLGDNEQFF
many	TRBD2	TRBJ2-7	TRBV5-1	TGCGCCAGCAGCCAGATAGCGGGAGAGTCCTACGAGCAGTACTTC	CASSQIAGESYEQYF
NA	NA	TRBJ2-2	TRBV12-3/TRBV12-4	TGTGCCAGCACCTGGGCCGGGGACACCGGGGAGCTGTTTTTT	CASTWAGDTGELFF
many	NA	TRBJ2-2	TRBV29-1	TGCAGCGTTGGGGCCGGGGAGCTGTTTTTT	CSVGAGELFF
many	TRBD2	TRBJ2-5	TRBV5-1	TGCGCCAGTAGCGGGGGAGGGTTCGGAGAGACCCAGTACTTC	CASSGGGFGETQYF
many	NA	TRBJ2-2	TRBV19	TGTGCCAGTAGGCCCGTGTTCCCGAACACCGGGGAGCTGTTTTTT	CASRPVFPNTGELFF
many	TRBD2	TRBJ2-3	TRBV7-8	TGTGCCAGCAGCCTAGCGGAATATCACACAGATACGCAGTATTTT	CASSLAEYHTDTQYF
few	NA	TRBJ2-3	TRBV12-3/TRBV12-4	TGTGCCAGCATGCCGACTAGCACAGATACGCAGTATTTT	CASMPTSTDTQYF